This T cell receptor (beta chain) appears in the sequencing data of a study of blood T cell repertoires in COVID-19. The CDR3 has 16 residues. Trimming shortened V by 3 bases and J by 8 bases, and 20 bases separated the two germline ends. The germline V gene encodes CDR1 SGDLS and CDR2 YYNGEE. Some clones are missing from TCRdb's copy, which holds only in-frame ones; the method was immunoSEQ multiplex PCR. The sample consists of around 290,000 clones, around 90% of them appearing once. Those who participated ranged in age from about 18 to 95 years and resided in some 24 US areas. The clonotype was recovered from a woman aged 25-40 years who had recovered from COVID-19. Sequencing was carried out using PBMCs or T cells enriched from blood (not recorded which). This sequence joins TRBV9 and TRBJ1-4, with D maybe TRBD1 (6 bases). The CDR3: CASSADEGGKREKLFF. The DNA for the CDR3 is TGTGCCAGCAGCGCCGACGAGGGGGGGAAGCGCGAAAAACTGTTTTTT.